The TCR beta chain described here comes from a study of T cells after yellow fever vaccination (dated by TCRdb to the late 2010s). Regarding the research as a whole: The SMART-Seq v4 Ultra Low Input RNA kit was used to prepare libraries from fractions with low cell numbers. To follow T-cell clones before and after both primary and booster YFV17D yellow fever vaccination, bulk TCR alpha and beta repertoires underwent longitudinal sequencing. Two healthy male donors, one aged 18 to 29 and one aged 30 to 40 years, were included in the cohort. Bulk PBMC replicates and cell subsets were isolated from blood drawn at multiple timepoints before and after both primary and secondary immunization. What the work shows at the level of the full study, not this receptor alone: A small fraction of clonotypes showed up in both the CD4 and CD8 compartments, probably as a result of convergent recombination. Because the study included only a couple of donors, the extent to which the findings can be generalized is limited. The secondary T-cell response was weaker than the primary response but faster, peaking on day 5 instead of day 15. Computational filtering was needed because FACS-sorted repertoires could contain abundant contaminating clonotypes from the bulk population. Most clones expanded after primary vaccination were re-detected after the booster (almost 98% of CD4 and roughly 87% of CD8), suggesting broad memory maintenance.

This clonotype was counted many times. The specificity of this receptor is unknown. There are no base qualities to consult, and no much larger clone falls within one base. V has 6 bases trimmed and J has 5 bases trimmed; junction bases matching no gene number 12. Its CDR3 holds 15 amino acids, cysteine through phenylalanine. Only the CDR3 portion is preserved as DNA: 45 bases, with reading frame beginning at the first base. The germline V gene yields SGHTS for CDR1 and YDEGEE for CDR2. TCR cDNA was made using 5'RACE template switching, a step that added a universal primer site and unique molecular identifiers. Priming of cDNA synthesis was performed from both the TCR alpha and TCR beta constant segments. Library amplification used two PCR steps, and the second PCR step added sample barcodes and sequencing adapters. Sequencing of the libraries was done on either Illumina HiSeq 2500 (2x100 bp) or NovaSeq (2x150 bp). In the source study's methods: Reads were demultiplexed and collapsed into UMI consensus sequences with MIGEC, and V(D)J alignment was performed with MiXCR. Vaccine-responding clonotypes were defined with edgeR using replicate PBMC samples, requiring FDR below 0.01 and a log2 fold change above 5 up to day 15. Each bulk clonotype was labeled CD4 or CD8 based on which sequenced repertoire, CD4 or CD8, contained the clonotype at higher abundance. TCRdb redid the processing of the public reads, applying fastp at Q25 and MiXCR, and retained in-frame beta chains. Entries that share a CDR3 protein sequence are merged under the most common genes and DNA. TCRdb assigned the V and J calls; the authors' analysis was not used. In all, the sample holds almost 600,000 distinct CDR3 sequences, and roughly 14% of those were seen once. The biggest ten clones account for around 15% of the sample.

In the paper's terms, the treatment or condition label means: live attenuated yellow fever vaccine strain. At each blood-draw timepoint, two biological replicates of bulk PBMCs were collected. PBMCs were isolated from peripheral blood using a standard Ficoll-Paque protocol. RNA was extracted with TriZol from bulk PBMCs, CD4 and CD8 fractions, and dextramer-positive and dextramer-negative fractions. The sequence derives from a man aged 25 to 40 who received the YFV17D yellow fever vaccine. The chain employs TRBV5-8 and TRBJ2-7; 9 central bases correspond to TRBD1. Sample: PBMCs, taken on the day of the yellow fever booster vaccination. CDR3 region: CASKGMGQGSNEQYF. The DNA reads TGTGCCAGCAAGGGGATGGGACAGGGCTCTAACGAGCAGTACTTC.